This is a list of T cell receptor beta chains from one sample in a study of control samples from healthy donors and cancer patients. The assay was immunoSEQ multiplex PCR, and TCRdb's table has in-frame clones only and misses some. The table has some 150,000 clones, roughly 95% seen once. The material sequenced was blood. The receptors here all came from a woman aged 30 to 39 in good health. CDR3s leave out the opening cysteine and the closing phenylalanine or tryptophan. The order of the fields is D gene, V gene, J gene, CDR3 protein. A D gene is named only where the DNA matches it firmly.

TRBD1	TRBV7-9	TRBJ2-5	ASSGRQGETQY
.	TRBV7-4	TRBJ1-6	ASSFVSRSPLH
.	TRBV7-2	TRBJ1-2	ASSLVGDYGYT
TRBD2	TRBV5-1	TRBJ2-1	ASSSGLADNEQF
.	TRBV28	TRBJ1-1	ASSSPRAMNTEAF
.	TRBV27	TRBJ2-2	ASSGWRNTGELF
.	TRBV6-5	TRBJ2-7	ASRTLRGYEQY
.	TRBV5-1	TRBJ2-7	ASSPRDGDYEQY
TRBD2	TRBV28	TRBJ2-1	ASSPPGLAGGGPSSYNEQF
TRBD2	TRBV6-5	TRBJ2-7	ASSRGGFESYEQY
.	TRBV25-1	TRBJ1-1	ASSEYGGHREAF
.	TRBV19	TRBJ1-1	ASSIAGTLNTEAF
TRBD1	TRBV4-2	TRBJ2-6	ASSPFEGQLSASGANVLT
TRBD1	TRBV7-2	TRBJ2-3	ASSYSTGTDTQY
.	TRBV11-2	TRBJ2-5	ASSQDVQETQY
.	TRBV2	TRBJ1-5	ASSEGVGDQPQH
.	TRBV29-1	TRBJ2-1	SNSFGGTLNEQF
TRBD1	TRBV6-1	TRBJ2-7	ASSEKPGQFPHEQY
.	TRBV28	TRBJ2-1	ASSVGGSYNEQF
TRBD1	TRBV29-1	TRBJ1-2	SVTGGANYGYT
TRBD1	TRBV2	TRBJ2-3	ASSAGQGARVTQY
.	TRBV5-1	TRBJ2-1	ASSIRVGGYNEQF
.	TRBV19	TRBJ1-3	ASSARTARIGNTIY
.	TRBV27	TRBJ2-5	ASSLLPVGETQY
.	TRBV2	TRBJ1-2	ASSELGNYGYT
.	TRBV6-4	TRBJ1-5	ASSEGLLQPQH
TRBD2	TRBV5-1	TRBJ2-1	ASRLGSGSGNEQF
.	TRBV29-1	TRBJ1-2	SVVSNTGTEGYT
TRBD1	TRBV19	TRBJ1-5	ASRAWDRNSNQPQH
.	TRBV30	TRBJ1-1	AWNGHSSNTEAF
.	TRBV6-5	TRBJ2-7	ASRASYEQY
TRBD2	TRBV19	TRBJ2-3	ASSGGLAGGPFTDTQY
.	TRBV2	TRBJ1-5	ASRDTGRGNQPQH
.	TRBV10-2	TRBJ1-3	ASSPRESGNTIY
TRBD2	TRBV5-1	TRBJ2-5	ASSTAGGAGQETQY
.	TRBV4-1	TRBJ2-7	ASSQDLAETYEQY
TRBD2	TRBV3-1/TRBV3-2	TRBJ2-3	ASSHLGTSAVRDTQY